These 21 T cell receptor beta chains share one sample of origin, sequenced in a study of blood T cells in healthy people across ages. Combining a sample-barcoded 5' primer with a J-beta primer mix, a second PCR ran for 7 to 11 cycles. TCRdb recomputed calls from the 5' RACE reads with MiXCR, one row per CDR3 protein. This sample has 2 million or so distinct CDR3 sequences, with 49% found just once. The sample taken for sequencing was blood. The receptors come from a woman aged 35 to 49 in good health.

The chain combines TRBV20-1 with TRBJ2-7, with 8 bases matching TRBD1. The germline V gene encodes CDR1 DFQATT and CDR2 SNEGSKA (reference sequence). V dropped 3 bases and J dropped 3; count of bases not matched to a gene: 10. The CDR3 has 15 residues. CDR3 DNA: TGCAGTGCTAGTTTCCCCGGGACAGGTTTCTACGAGCAGTACTTC. Translating it yields CSASFPGTGFYEQYF.

CDR3 residues: CASTGTSDYNEQFF. The DNA for the CDR3 is TGTGCCAGCACCGGGACTAGCGACTACAATGAGCAGTTCTTC. The V call is TRBV6-2 or TRBV6-3, the J call TRBJ2-1; 10 nucleotides line up with TRBD2. Germline V gene sequence: CDR1 MNHEY, CDR2 SVGEGT. V dropped 7 bases and J dropped 3; count of bases not matched to a gene: 3. This CDR3 spans 14 amino acids.

This clonotype has a handful of counts. The chain joins TRBV20-1 to TRBJ1-2; D gene ambiguous. V lost 0 bases, J lost 0 bases, and 11 bases lay in between. CDR1 and CDR2 from the germline V gene are DFQATT and SNEGSKA (reference sequence). The CDR3 spans 15 residues. CDR3 sequence reads: CSARDVNIPNYGYTF. In DNA, the CDR3 is TGCAGTGCTAGAGATGTTAATATACCTAACTATGGCTACACCTTC.

The genes are TRBV2 and TRBJ2-1, with D perhaps being TRBD1 or TRBD2 (6 bases each). CDR1 SNHLY and CDR2 FYNNEI come from the germline V gene. V was cut by 9 bases and J by 5 bases, with 14 bases left in between. There are 13 residues in the CDR3. This chain's CDR3 is CASMRGEDNEQFF. In DNA form, the CDR3 reads TGTGCCAGTATGAGGGGGGAGGACAATGAGCAGTTCTTC. Full variable domain (remainder filled in from reference TRBV2 and TRBJ2-1): EPEVTQTPSHQVTQMGQEVILRCVPISNHLYFYWYRQILGQKVEFLVSFYNNEISEKSEIFDDQFSVERPDGSNFTLKIRSTKLEDSAMYFCASMRGEDNEQFFGPGTRLTVL.

This sequence joins TRBV20-1 and TRBJ2-7, with a tentative D call TRBD2 (5 bases). V lost 5 bases and J 4 bases, leaving 18 bases between the germline ends. Per germline, CDR1 DFQATT and CDR2 SNEGSKA (reference sequence). The CDR3 totals 14 residues. The CDR3 DNA is TGCAGTGCTTCTAAACTAGAGGGTGCGTACGAGCAGTACTTC. Amino acid sequence: CSASKLEGAYEQYF.

The count of this clonotype is one. The chain uses TRBV7-2 and TRBJ2-5; D uncertain. The length of the CDR3 is 13 residues. Germline CDR1 reads SGHTA; CDR2 reads FQGNSA. Trimming cost V 5 bases and J 11 bases, with 18 bases left between them. DNA for the CDR3: TGTGCCAGCAGCCCAAGCTATTACGAAGAGCAGTACTTC. It codes for CASSPSYYEEQYF.

The CDR3 bases are TGTGCCACCGAGGAAAATACGCAGTATTTT. This sequence encodes CATEENTQYF. The V call is TRBV28, the J call TRBJ2-3; D not resolved. CDR1 and CDR2 (germline): MDHEN, SYDVKM. Between the trimmed V and J ends, which lost 10 bases and 7 bases, there was a span of 9 bases. The CDR3 has 10 amino acids.

The chain combines TRBV7-2 with TRBJ2-7; 7 nucleotides match TRBD1. V lost 5 bases and J lost 2; bases outside the gene matches: 6. CDR1 and CDR2 from the germline V gene are SGHTA and FQGNSA. This CDR3 is 14 amino acids long. CDR3 in amino acids: CASSPWTGTYEQYF. Here the CDR3 DNA reads TGTGCCAGCAGCCCTTGGACAGGTACCTACGAGCAGTACTTC.

This clonotype was detected a few times. The chain uses TRBV27 and TRBJ1-1; unclear D gene. Trimming took 4 bases from V and 5 from J, leaving 5 bases between them. The germline V gene has CDR1 MNHEY and CDR2 SMNVEV (reference sequence). This CDR3 spans 11 amino acids. In nucleotides, the CDR3 is TGTGCCAGCAGTTCCCATACTGAAGCTTTCTTT. This sequence encodes CASSSHTEAFF.

V is TRBV29-1 and J is TRBJ2-5, with D perhaps TRBD1 (6 bases). Germline loops: CDR1 SQVTM, CDR2 ANQGSEA. The V end lost 6 bases, the J end lost 6 bases, and 14 bases lay between the germline ends. The CDR3 is 12 residues long. In DNA, the CDR3 is TGCAGCGTCTGGGGGCTTGCCAAGACCCAGTACTTC. It encodes CSVWGLAKTQYF.

The rearrangement uses TRBV12-5 and TRBJ2-1; 9 nucleotides agree with TRBD2. The germline V gene encodes CDR1 LGHNT and CDR2 FRNRAP. The CDR3 runs to 14 residues. After removal of 3 bases from V and 4 bases from J, the junction contained 1 base not matched to a gene. The CDR3 DNA reads as TGTGCTAGTGGTTTTAGCGGGGGATACAATGAGCAGTTCTTC. This sequence encodes CASGFSGGYNEQFF.

The genes are TRBV7-2 and TRBJ1-6; TRBD1 might be the D (6 bases). The ends were cut back, 5 bases at V and 0 bases at J, with 14 bases in the middle. This CDR3 comprises 17 residues. The germline gives CDR1 SGHTA, CDR2 FQGNSA. Here the CDR3 reads CASSATGTRSYNSPLHF. CDR3 coding DNA: TGTGCCAGCAGCGCCACAGGGACGCGCTCCTATAATTCACCCCTCCACTTT.

This clonotype was seen more than once but under ten times. V is TRBV3-1 and J is TRBJ1-1, with D unclear. The CDR3 spans 14 residues. Germline V gene data show CDR1 as LGHDT and CDR2 as YNNKEL (reference sequence). With 0 bases removed from V and 0 bases from J, the gap between germline ends came to 5 bases. As DNA, the CDR3 is TGTGCCAGCAGCCAAGATCCCGTGAACACTGAAGCTTTCTTT. It yields the protein CASSQDPVNTEAFF.

This clonotype has only a few counts. The V call is TRBV25-1, the J call TRBJ2-5, with 8 positions matching TRBD1. The CDR3 sequence is 18 residues long. Trimming removed 3 bases from V and 4 bases from J; junction bases left unmatched: 16. Germline V gives CDR1 MGHDK, CDR2 SYGVNS. CDR3: CASSDRGTGYQPGETQYF. For the CDR3, the DNA is TGTGCCAGCAGTGATCGTGGGACAGGCTACCAACCGGGAGAGACCCAGTACTTC.

Only a few counts were recorded for this clonotype. The CDR3 loop reads CASSWAGGAETQYF. CDR3 DNA: TGTGCCAGCAGCTGGGCCGGAGGGGCGGAGACCCAGTACTTC. V usage is TRBV7-2 and J usage is TRBJ2-5; TRBD2 is a possible D gene (6 bases). This CDR3 is 14 amino acids long. Germline CDR1 and CDR2: SGHTA and FQGNSA. V was trimmed by 4 bases and J by 5 bases, leaving 14 bases between them.

V is TRBV7-9 and J is TRBJ2-4; perhaps TRBD2 as D (5 bases). Between the trimmed V and J ends, which lost 4 bases and 2 bases, there was a span of 9 bases. This CDR3 contains 14 residues. Per germline, CDR1 SEHNR and CDR2 FQNEAQ (reference sequence). CDR3 region: CASSSPGSKNIQYF. The CDR3 DNA follows: TGTGCCAGCAGCTCCCCGGGATCCAAAAACATTCAGTACTTC.

This clonotype occurred a few times. This chain uses TRBV12-3 or TRBV12-4 with TRBJ1-1, with D hard to call. This CDR3 is built from 13 residues. The V gene lost 3 bases and the J gene lost 5 bases, with 10 bases spanning the gap. CDR3: CASSFGSRTEAFF. The CDR3 region has the DNA TGTGCCAGCAGTTTTGGATCGAGGACTGAAGCTTTCTTT.

The gene calls are TRBV7-9 and TRBJ1-2; TRBD1 is a possible D gene (6 bases). This CDR3 has 15 residues. Per germline, CDR1 SEHNR and CDR2 FQNEAQ (reference sequence). Trimming pared 5 bases from V and 7 bases from J, leaving 20 bases between. The CDR3 loop reads CASSPRTWRGPGYTF. The CDR3 coding sequence is TGTGCCAGCAGCCCCCGGACGTGGCGGGGGCCTGGCTACACCTTC.

The J gene is TRBJ2-3, the V gene TRBV7-2, with D hard to call. The CDR3 contains 13 residues. Germline CDR1 is SGHTA and CDR2 is FQGNSA. Trimming cost V 5 bases and J 2 bases, with 8 bases left between them. In DNA, the CDR3 is TGTGCCAGCAGCGCATTCCACACAGATACGCAGTATTTT. This encodes CASSAFHTDTQYF. Drawing the rest from reference TRBV7-2 and TRBJ2-3, the complete variable domain is GAGVSQSPSNKVTEKGKDVELRCDPISGHTALYWYRQSLGQGLEFLIYFQGNSAPDKSGLPSDRFSAERTGGSVSTLTIQRTQQEDSAVYLCASSAFHTDTQYFGPGTRLTVL.

The chain is built from TRBV12-3 or TRBV12-4 and TRBJ2-1, with D possibly being TRBD1 or TRBD2 (6 bases each). Trimming took off 5 bases at V and 9 bases at J, with 11 bases between the two ends. CDR3 length equals 12 residues. The CDR3 nucleotides are TGTGCCAGCAGTACAGGGCGGGGTGAGCAGTTCTTC. Translated: CASSTGRGEQFF.

CDR3 nucleotides: TGTGCCAGCAGTTTAATGGGGGGACAACGGCCCCAGCATTTT. Translation gives CASSLMGGQRPQHF. The rearrangement uses TRBV28 and TRBJ1-5; D possibly corresponds to TRBD1 (6 bases). Germline loops: CDR1 MDHEN, CDR2 SYDVKM. The length of the CDR3 is 14 residues. Between the trimmed V and J ends, which lost 2 bases and 9 bases, there was a span of 14 bases.